This is a list of T cell receptor beta chains from one sample in a study of long-term antiretroviral therapy in people with HIV. The table came from immunoSEQ multiplex PCR; TCRdb's copy has only in-frame clones and leaves some out. The sample includes around 26,000 clones, about 79% of them seen just once. The sample was unsorted PBMCs, taken 3 years after starting antiretroviral therapy. These receptors were collected from a man in his forties or fifties with HIV. CDR3s include the opening cysteine and the closing phenylalanine or tryptophan. Fields, in order: J gene, CDR3 length, clone size, V gene, D gene, CDR3 protein, CDR3 DNA. D genes are given only for firm matches. Clone size, where shown, is once, few, many, or a class for clones that have expanded.

>TRBJ2-3|14|.|TRBV2|.
CASSGDGLTDTQYF
TGTGCCAGCAGTGGGGACGGACTCACAGATACGCAGTATTTT
>TRBJ2-2|15|.|TRBV5-1|.
CASSPSDSARGELFF
TGCGCCAGCAGCCCCTCGGACAGCGCTAGGGGGGAGCTGTTTTTT
>TRBJ2-7|14|.|TRBV11-2|TRBD1
CASSFRDSSYEQYF
TGTGCCAGCAGCTTCCGGGACAGCTCCTACGAGCAGTACTTC
>TRBJ2-5|17|.|TRBV4-3|TRBD2
CASSQELAGGHPETQYF
TGCGCCAGCAGCCAAGAACTAGCGGGGGGGCACCCAGAGACCCAGTACTTC
>TRBJ1-1|13|.|TRBV7-9|.
CASIEQGNTEAFF
TGTGCCAGCATCGAACAGGGGAACACTGAAGCTTTCTTT
>TRBJ2-7|13|few|TRBV10-1|.
CASSESGGYEQYF
TGCGCCAGCAGTGAGTCGGGGGGATACGAGCAGTACTTC
>TRBJ2-1|15|.|TRBV7-9|TRBD2
CASSTGLALNNEQFF
TGTGCCAGCAGCACCGGACTAGCTCTCAACAATGAGCAGTTCTTC
>TRBJ2-5|15|.|TRBV18|TRBD2
CASSLLRLAGETQYF
TGTGCCAGCTCACTCCTCAGACTAGCGGGGGAGACCCAGTACTTC
>TRBJ2-5|13|.|TRBV28|.
CASSPPSRGTQYF
TGTGCCAGCAGTCCACCGAGCAGGGGGACCCAGTACTTC
>TRBJ1-6|15|few|TRBV6-6|.
CASSRSQGHNSPLHF
TGTGCCAGCAGTAGATCACAGGGTCACAATTCACCCCTCCACTTT
>TRBJ1-2|15|.|TRBV2|TRBD1
CASRAGTGSNYGYTF
TGTGCCAGCAGGGCCGGGACAGGAAGTAACTATGGCTACACCTTC
>TRBJ1-3|14|.|TRBV28|.
CASSPGGWGNTIYF
TGTGCCAGCAGCCCCGGGGGTTGGGGAAACACCATATATTTT
>TRBJ1-1|15|.|TRBV6-5|.
CASSYSGGVGTEAFF
TGTGCCAGCAGTTACTCAGGGGGAGTGGGCACTGAAGCTTTCTTT
>TRBJ1-2|14|.|TRBV5-5|TRBD1
CASSLWQGAGGYTF
TGTGCCAGCAGCTTGTGGCAGGGGGCCGGTGGCTACACCTTC
>TRBJ2-7|15|.|TRBV7-9|TRBD2
CASSLSLADSYEQYF
TGTGCCAGCAGCTTATCACTAGCGGACTCCTACGAGCAGTACTTC
>TRBJ1-1|14|once|TRBV6-5|.
CASTRSWGDTEAFF
TGTGCCAGCACTAGAAGTTGGGGTGACACTGAAGCTTTCTTT
>TRBJ1-1|13|.|TRBV10-2|.
CASSTGPNTEAFF
TGCGCCAGCAGTACAGGCCCGAACACTGAAGCTTTCTTT
>TRBJ1-2|14|.|TRBV19|.
CASSITGRHYGYTF
TGTGCCAGTAGTATAACAGGGCGTCACTATGGCTACACCTTC
>TRBJ2-1|15|.|TRBV4-1|TRBD2
CASSQDGLAGWEQFF
TGCGCCAGCAGCCAAGATGGGCTAGCGGGGTGGGAGCAGTTCTTC
>TRBJ1-1|14|.|TRBV6-5|TRBD1
CASSWDRRETEAFF
TGTGCCAGCAGTTGGGACAGGAGGGAGACTGAAGCTTTCTTT
>TRBJ2-1|13|.|TRBV6-6|.
CASSYGGTEAQFF
TGTGCCAGCAGTTACGGGGGGACGGAGGCGCAGTTCTTC
>TRBJ2-3|13|.|TRBV5-6|.
CASSLSSTDTQYF
TGTGCCAGCAGCTTGAGCAGCACAGATACGCAGTATTTT
>TRBJ1-5|15|.|TRBV6-1|.
CASSSDGYSNQPQHF
TGTGCCAGCAGTAGCGACGGGTATAGCAATCAGCCCCAGCATTTT
>TRBJ2-5|16|.|TRBV30|TRBD1
CAWSDLARTGGETQYF
TGTGCCTGGAGTGATTTAGCGCGGACAGGGGGAGAGACCCAGTACTTC
>TRBJ2-7|15|.|TRBV2|.
CASEDPEGRRDEQYF
TGTGCCAGCGAGGACCCGGAGGGTCGACGAGACGAGCAGTACTTC
>TRBJ1-1|16|.|TRBV27|TRBD1
CASSLLTGGMNTEAFF
TGTGCCAGCAGTTTATTGACAGGGGGCATGAACACTGAAGCTTTCTTT
>TRBJ1-2|15|.|TRBV11-2|TRBD1
CASTQTGVSNYGYTF
TGTGCCAGCACCCAGACAGGGGTTAGCAACTATGGCTACACCTTC
>TRBJ2-7|13|.|TRBV27|.
CASSLREAHEQYF
TGTGCCAGCAGTTTGAGGGAGGCCCACGAGCAGTACTTC
>TRBJ2-7|15|.|TRBV28|.
CASSETGTASYEQYF
TGTGCCAGCAGCGAAACGGGGACCGCGTCCTACGAGCAGTACTTC
>TRBJ1-1|14|few|TRBV9|TRBD1
CASSVGTGNTEAFF
TGTGCCAGCAGCGTTGGGACAGGGAACACTGAAGCTTTCTTT
>TRBJ1-2|12|.|TRBV19|.
CATRTGLYGYTF
TGTGCCACTAGGACGGGACTTTATGGCTACACCTTC
>TRBJ1-3|12|once|TRBV6-6|.
CATSGDGATIYF
TGTGCCACTTCCGGGGACGGGGCCACCATATATTTT
>TRBJ2-1|15|.|TRBV7-9|TRBD2
CASSLRTSGTDEQFF
TGTGCCAGCAGCCTAAGGACTAGCGGGACCGATGAGCAGTTCTTC
>TRBJ2-3|16|.|TRBV5-1|.
CASSTNRYRATDTQYF
TGCGCCAGCAGCACGAACCGTTATCGCGCGACAGATACGCAGTATTTT
>TRBJ1-5|15|once|TRBV19|TRBD1
CASRPTGQGYQPQHF
TGTGCCAGTAGACCAACGGGACAGGGTTATCAGCCCCAGCATTTT
>TRBJ2-4|14|.|TRBV7-9|TRBD1
CASSYGTGAHIQYF
TGTGCCAGCAGCTATGGGACAGGGGCGCACATTCAGTACTTC
>TRBJ1-4|16|.|TRBV6-1|TRBD1
CASSEDGVGGGEKLFF
TGTGCCAGCAGTGAAGATGGGGTCGGAGGGGGCGAAAAACTGTTTTTT
>TRBJ1-4|14|.|TRBV6-1|.
CASKKGSDKEKLFF
TGTGCCAGCAAGAAGGGATCGGATAAAGAAAAACTGTTTTTT
>TRBJ2-2|17|.|TRBV4-1|.
CASSQKTSAENTGELFF
TGCGCCAGCAGCCAAAAGACGAGCGCCGAAAACACCGGGGAGCTGTTTTTT
>TRBJ2-1|15|.|TRBV6-1|TRBD1
CASSELGTGRAEQFF
TGTGCCAGCAGTGAATTAGGGACAGGGAGGGCCGAGCAGTTCTTC
>TRBJ2-7|14|.|TRBV5-1|TRBD1
CASSLAAGGYEQYF
TGCGCCAGCAGCTTGGCGGCAGGGGGCTACGAGCAGTACTTC
>TRBJ1-4|14|.|TRBV28|.
CASRPGAVNEKLFF
TGTGCCAGCAGGCCCGGGGCAGTTAATGAAAAACTGTTTTTT
>TRBJ1-1|14|.|TRBV5-1|.
CASSLDRANTEAFF
TGCGCCAGCAGCTTGGACAGAGCAAACACTGAAGCTTTCTTT
>TRBJ1-2|12|.|TRBV28|TRBD1
CASSQGDRDDTF
TGTGCCAGCAGTCAGGGGGACAGGGACGACACCTTC
>TRBJ2-1|15|.|TRBV10-2|TRBD1
CASRGTGGVPNEQFF
TGCGCCAGCAGGGGGACAGGGGGCGTCCCTAATGAGCAGTTCTTC
>TRBJ2-1|17|.|TRBV15|TRBD2
CATSRDWGLAGINEQFF
TGTGCCACCAGCAGAGATTGGGGGCTAGCGGGGATCAATGAGCAGTTCTTC
>TRBJ2-7|13|.|TRBV5-1|.
CASSSRVTYEQYF
TGCGCCAGCAGCTCCAGGGTTACCTACGAGCAGTACTTC
>TRBJ2-7|13|.|TRBV4-3|.
CASSQRLTYEQYF
TGCGCCAGCAGCCAAAGGCTAACCTACGAGCAGTACTTC
>TRBJ2-7|15|.|TRBV15|.
CATSREPDRSYEQYF
TGTGCCACCAGCAGAGAACCGGACAGATCCTACGAGCAGTACTTC
>TRBJ2-7|13|once|TRBV7-8|.
CASSFGPRDEQYF
TGTGCCAGCAGCTTCGGTCCACGGGACGAGCAGTACTTC
>TRBJ1-2|11|few|TRBV20-1|.
CSARDSLGYTF
TGCAGTGCTAGAGATTCACTGGGCTACACCTTC
>TRBJ1-5|13|few|TRBV19|.
CASSIQNNQPQHF
TGTGCCAGTAGTATCCAGAATAATCAGCCCCAGCATTTT
>TRBJ1-1|15|once|TRBV4-2|.
CASSQVVRGNTEAFF
TGTGCCAGCAGCCAAGTGGTTAGGGGGAACACTGAAGCTTTCTTT
>TRBJ2-3|17|.|TRBV28|.
CASSRFSAGQNTDTQYF
TGTGCCAGCAGTAGGTTTAGCGCGGGCCAAAACACAGATACGCAGTATTTT
>TRBJ1-3|14|.|TRBV10-3|.
CAISESTAGNTIYF
TGTGCCATCAGTGAGTCGACAGCTGGAAACACCATATATTTT